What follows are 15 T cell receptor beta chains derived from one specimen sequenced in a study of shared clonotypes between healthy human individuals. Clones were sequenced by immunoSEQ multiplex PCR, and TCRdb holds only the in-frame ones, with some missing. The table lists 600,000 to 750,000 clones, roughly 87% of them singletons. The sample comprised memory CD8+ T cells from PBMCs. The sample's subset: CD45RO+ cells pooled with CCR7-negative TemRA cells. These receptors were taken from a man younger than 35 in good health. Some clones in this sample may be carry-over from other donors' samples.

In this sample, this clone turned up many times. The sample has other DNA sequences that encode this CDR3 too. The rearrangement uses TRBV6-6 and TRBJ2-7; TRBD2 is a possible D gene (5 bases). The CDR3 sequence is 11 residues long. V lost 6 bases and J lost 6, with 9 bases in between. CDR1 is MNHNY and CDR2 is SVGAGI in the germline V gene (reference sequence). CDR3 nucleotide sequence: TGTGCCAGCAGCCCCGGAGGCGAGCAGTACTTC. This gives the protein CASSPGGEQYF.

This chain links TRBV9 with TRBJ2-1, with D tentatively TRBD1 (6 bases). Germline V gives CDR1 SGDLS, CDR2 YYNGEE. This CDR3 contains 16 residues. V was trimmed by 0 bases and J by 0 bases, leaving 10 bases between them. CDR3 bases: TGTGCCAGCAGCGTAGGGGGGACACACTCCTACAATGAGCAGTTCTTC. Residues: CASSVGGTHSYNEQFF. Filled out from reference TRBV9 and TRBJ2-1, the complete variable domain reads DSGVTQTPKHLITATGQRVTLRCSPRSGDLSVYWYQQSLDQGLQFLIQYYNGEERAKGNILERFSAQQFPDLHSELNLSSLELGDSALYFCASSVGGTHSYNEQFFGPGTRLTVL.

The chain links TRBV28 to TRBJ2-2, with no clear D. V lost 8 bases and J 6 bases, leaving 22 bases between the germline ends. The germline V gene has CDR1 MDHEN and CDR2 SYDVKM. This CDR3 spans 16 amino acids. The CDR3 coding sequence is TGTGCCAGCGTACGCGATGTTTCTACAGTGTCCGGGGAGCTGTTTTTT. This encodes CASVRDVSTVSGELFF.

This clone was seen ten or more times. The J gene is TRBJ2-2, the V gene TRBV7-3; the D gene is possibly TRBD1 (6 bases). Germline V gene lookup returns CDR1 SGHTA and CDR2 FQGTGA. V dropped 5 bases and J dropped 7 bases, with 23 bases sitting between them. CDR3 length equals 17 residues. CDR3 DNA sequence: TGTGCCAGCAGCCTACTGCCGAGGACAGCAGAGATCGGGGAGCTGTTTTTT. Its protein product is CASSLLPRTAEIGELFF.

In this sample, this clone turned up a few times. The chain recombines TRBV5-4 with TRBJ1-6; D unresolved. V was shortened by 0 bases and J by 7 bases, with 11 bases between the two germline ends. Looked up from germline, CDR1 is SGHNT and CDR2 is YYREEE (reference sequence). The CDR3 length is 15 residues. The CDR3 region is CASSLGRAKNSPLHF. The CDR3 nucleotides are TGTGCCAGCAGCTTGGGAAGGGCGAAGAATTCACCCCTCCACTTT.

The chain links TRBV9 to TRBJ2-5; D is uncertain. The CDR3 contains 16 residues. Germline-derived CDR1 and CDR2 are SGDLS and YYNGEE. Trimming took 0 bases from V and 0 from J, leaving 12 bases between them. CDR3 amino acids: CASSVDNGKYQETQYF. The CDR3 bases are TGTGCCAGCAGCGTAGATAACGGAAAGTACCAAGAGACCCAGTACTTC.

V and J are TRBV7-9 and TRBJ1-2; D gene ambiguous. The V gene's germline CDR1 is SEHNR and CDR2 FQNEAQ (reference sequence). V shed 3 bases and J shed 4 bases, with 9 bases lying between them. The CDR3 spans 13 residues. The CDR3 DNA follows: TGTGCCAGCAGCTTGCAAGGGATCTATGGCTACACCTTC. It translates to CASSLQGIYGYTF.

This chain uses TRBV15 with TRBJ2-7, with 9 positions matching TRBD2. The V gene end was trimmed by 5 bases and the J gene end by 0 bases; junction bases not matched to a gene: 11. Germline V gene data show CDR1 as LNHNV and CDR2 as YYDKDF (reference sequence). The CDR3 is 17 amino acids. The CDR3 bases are TGTGCCACCAGCCCTAGACTAGCGGCCCTGAGCTCCTACGAGCAGTACTTC. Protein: CATSPRLAALSSYEQYF.

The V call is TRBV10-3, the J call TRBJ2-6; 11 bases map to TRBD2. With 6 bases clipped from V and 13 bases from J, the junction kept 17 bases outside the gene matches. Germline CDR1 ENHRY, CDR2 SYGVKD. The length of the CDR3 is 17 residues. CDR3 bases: TGTGCCATCAGCCACGGTCGGACTAGCGGGCCGCCAGGGGTCCTGACTTTC. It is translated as CAISHGRTSGPPGVLTF.

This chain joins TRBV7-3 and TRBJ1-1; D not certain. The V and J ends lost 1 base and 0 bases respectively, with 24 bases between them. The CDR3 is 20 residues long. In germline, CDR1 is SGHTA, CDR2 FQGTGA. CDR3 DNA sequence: TGTGCCAGCAGCTTAATCGGTGGCGGGCAGGTCGGAAAGGTGAACACTGAAGCTTTCTTT. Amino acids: CASSLIGGGQVGKVNTEAFF.

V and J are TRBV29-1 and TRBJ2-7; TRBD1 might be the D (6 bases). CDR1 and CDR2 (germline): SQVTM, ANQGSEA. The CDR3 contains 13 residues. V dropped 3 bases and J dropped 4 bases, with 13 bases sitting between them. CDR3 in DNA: TGCAGCGTTGAGACAGGCGTTTCGTACGAGCAGTACTTC. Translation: CSVETGVSYEQYF.

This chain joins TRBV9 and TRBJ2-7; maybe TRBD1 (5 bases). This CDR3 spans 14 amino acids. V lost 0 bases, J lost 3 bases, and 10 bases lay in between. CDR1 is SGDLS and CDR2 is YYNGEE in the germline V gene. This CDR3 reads CASSVEGLFYEQYF. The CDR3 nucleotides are TGTGCCAGCAGCGTAGAGGGGCTCTTCTACGAGCAGTACTTC.

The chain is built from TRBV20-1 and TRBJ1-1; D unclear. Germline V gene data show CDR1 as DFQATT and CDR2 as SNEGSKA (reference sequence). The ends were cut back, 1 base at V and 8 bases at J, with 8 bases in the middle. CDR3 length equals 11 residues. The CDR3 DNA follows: TGCAGTGCTAGAGTTGGAACCGAAGCTTTCTTT. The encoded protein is CSARVGTEAFF.

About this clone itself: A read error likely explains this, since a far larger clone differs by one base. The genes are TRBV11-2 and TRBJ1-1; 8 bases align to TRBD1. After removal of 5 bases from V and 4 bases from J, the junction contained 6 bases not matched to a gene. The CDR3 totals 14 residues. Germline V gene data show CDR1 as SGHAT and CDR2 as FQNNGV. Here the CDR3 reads CASSPRGPSTEAFF. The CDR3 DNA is TGTGCCAGCAGCCCCAGGGGGCCGAGCACTGAAGCTTTCTTT.

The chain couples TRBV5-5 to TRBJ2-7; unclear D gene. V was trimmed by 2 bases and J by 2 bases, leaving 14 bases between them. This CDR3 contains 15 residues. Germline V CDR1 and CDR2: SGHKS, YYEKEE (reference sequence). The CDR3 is CASSLARLPTYEQYF. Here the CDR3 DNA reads TGTGCCAGCAGCTTAGCCCGGTTGCCCACCTACGAGCAGTACTTC. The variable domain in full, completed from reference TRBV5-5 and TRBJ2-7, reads DAGVTQSPTHLIKTRGQQVTLRCSPISGHKSVSWYQQVLGQGPQFIFQYYEKEERGRGNFPDRFSARQFPNYSSELNVNALLLGDSALYLCASSLARLPTYEQYFGPGTRLTVT.